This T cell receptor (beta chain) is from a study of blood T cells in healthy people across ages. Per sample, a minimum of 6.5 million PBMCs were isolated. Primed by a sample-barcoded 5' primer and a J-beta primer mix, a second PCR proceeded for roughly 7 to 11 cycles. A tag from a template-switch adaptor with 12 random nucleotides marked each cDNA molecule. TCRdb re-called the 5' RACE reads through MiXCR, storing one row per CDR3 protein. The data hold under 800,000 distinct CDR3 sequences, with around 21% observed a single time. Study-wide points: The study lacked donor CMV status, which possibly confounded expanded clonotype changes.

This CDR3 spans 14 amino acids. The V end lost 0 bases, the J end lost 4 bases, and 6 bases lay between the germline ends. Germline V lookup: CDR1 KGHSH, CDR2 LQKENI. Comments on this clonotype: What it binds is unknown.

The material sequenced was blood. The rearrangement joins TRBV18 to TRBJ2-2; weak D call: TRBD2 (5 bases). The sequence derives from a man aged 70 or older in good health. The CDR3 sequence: CASSPPTITGELFF. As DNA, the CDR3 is TGTGCCAGCTCACCACCGACTATCACCGGGGAGCTGTTTTTT.